The sequence of this T cell receptor beta chain was determined in a study of blood T cells in healthy people across ages (dated by TCRdb to about 2015). General notes on the study: In model experiments, template switching captured about one uniquely barcoded TCR beta cDNA molecule for every two T cells. Two additional independent replicas of 1 million unique cDNA reads from the same blood draw were analyzed for two donors (one aged 18 to 29 and one aged 80 or older). The study measured age-related changes in TCR beta repertoire diversity using deep sequencing normalized with unique cDNA molecular identifiers. Donors of different ages were randomly distributed across sequencing lanes to avoid experimental bias. The donors were split into four age groups: young (average about 16 years), middle-aged (roughly 42), aged (over 55) and long-lived (82).

Systemically healthy Caucasian individuals from Russia, 35 to 50 in total and aged about 6 to 95 years, were included as donors. Each donor gave approximately 9.3 milliliters of peripheral blood, collected into EDTA-treated Vacutainer tubes. PBMCs were isolated by Ficoll-Paque density-gradient centrifugation, with at least 6 million obtained per sample. Trizol reagent was used to extract total RNA from the PBMCs, yielding at least 6 micrograms per sample. The percentages of naive CD45RAhigh/CD27high T cells were determined by flow cytometry on a PBMC aliquot from every donor. Study-level results and caveats: Donor CMV infection status was unknown, potentially confounding age-related changes in expanded clonotypes. As age increased, observed TCR beta diversity per million T cells dropped in a roughly linear way, and a significant reduction was already evident by age 40. Compared with the aged group, more naive CD4+ T cells, fewer expanded clones and increased TCR diversity were shown by the long-lived group, suggesting age selection. The percentage of naive T cells measured by flow cytometry correlated strongly with observed TCR beta diversity. Estimates of total diversity based on one million sequenced T cells were considered lower bounds and underestimates. Because profiling used bulk unsorted PBMCs, naive and antigen-experienced compartments could not be compared conclusively.

The library was obtained by 5' RACE. TCRdb records Illumina HiSeq 2500 as the sequencer. A second PCR of roughly 7 to 11 cycles was performed with a sample-barcoded 5' primer and a J-beta primer mix. A template-switch 5' adaptor carrying 12 random nucleotides introduced a unique molecular identifier onto each TCR beta cDNA molecule. Each sample yielded at least 3 million CDR3-containing paired-end reads. First-strand cDNA synthesis was performed from all RNA using the Mint cDNA synthesis kit, with priming by a TRBC-specific oligonucleotide. Following uracil-DNA glycosylase treatment, a first 18-cycle PCR with universal primers M1SS and BC2_uni_R was performed on all cDNA. Per the original workflow: For normalization, 1 million high-quality reads, each with a distinct molecular identifier, were randomly selected from each sample. Reads with shared molecular identifiers were discarded instead of being binned into consensus sequences. MiTCR, with a Q25 quality threshold and the strictest error-elimination algorithm, was used for CDR3 identification, clonotype clustering and error correction. A nonparametric unseen species model using Euler transformation provided a lower-bound estimate of total TCR beta diversity. In TCRdb, the public reads were trimmed at Q25 with fastp and aligned with MiXCR, with productive beta chains retained. CDR3 protein sequences are deduplicated, and each keeps its most common genes and DNA. The V and J calls come from TCRdb's annotation, not from the publication. In all, the sample holds about 770,000 distinct CDR3 sequences, and approximately 44% of those were seen once. Clones ranked in the top ten supply about a fifth of the sample.

V gives up 5 bases and J gives up 7 bases, and the segment between their germline ends measures 12 bases. CDR1 and CDR2 are drawn from the germline V gene: SNHLY, FYNNEI. The CDR3, cysteine through phenylalanine, is 13 amino acids long. The CDR3 DNA has 39 bases and is translated from base 1. About this clonotype itself: This clone's antigen is unknown. Per-base quality was not reported, and no clone a single base away is much larger than it.

The sequence was collected from a man in his sixties in good health. The sample comprised blood. The chain joins TRBV2 to TRBJ2-1, with an unclear D gene assignment. The base sequence is TGTGCCAGCAGTACCGGCTGGGATAATGAGCAGTTCTTC. It specifies CASSTGWDNEQFF.